Following are 26 T cell receptor beta chains from one sample sequenced in a study of shared T cell receptors in the human thymus. Only in-frame clones appear in the TCRdb table, and some are missing; sequencing was by immunoSEQ multiplex PCR. Among 700,000 or so clones listed, roughly 85% were seen once. These sequences were also reported in another study, on human thymus T cells.

The sequenced sample consisted of thymocytes. The receptors stem from a girl less than two years old with a congenital heart defect.

J is TRBJ1-2 and V is TRBV12-5, with 7 bases lining up with TRBD1. V dropped 2 bases and J dropped 6; count of bases not matched to a gene: 12. This CDR3 is 16 amino acids long. Germline-derived CDR1 and CDR2 are LGHNT and FRNRAP. CDR3 coding DNA: TGTGCTAGTGGTTTGACAAGACAGGGAGGATTAGATGGCTACACCTTC. Translating it yields CASGLTRQGGLDGYTF.

The chain employs TRBV28 and TRBJ1-1; 8 positions agree with TRBD1. The trim removed 5 bases at V and 4 bases at J, leaving 6 bases unmatched. The germline V gene has CDR1 MDHEN and CDR2 SYDVKM. This CDR3 region has 14 residues. This CDR3 is CASSNLGQGTEAFF. CDR3 in DNA: TGTGCCAGCAGTAATCTCGGACAGGGCACTGAAGCTTTCTTT.

CDR3 in DNA: TGTGCCAGCAGGGAAGCGTTAAACTATGGCTACACCTTC. This gives the protein CASREALNYGYTF. V and J are TRBV28 and TRBJ1-2; the D is unclear. V shed 6 bases and J shed 2 bases, with 10 bases lying between them. Germline values: CDR1 MDHEN, CDR2 SYDVKM. The CDR3 is 13 amino acids.

The genes are TRBV2 and TRBJ1-2, with D hard to call. This CDR3 comprises 13 residues. The V gene lost 6 bases and the J gene lost 7 bases, with 15 bases spanning the gap. Germline V gene sequence: CDR1 SNHLY, CDR2 FYNNEI. The CDR3 here is CASRATVRSGYTF. The DNA for the CDR3 is TGTGCCAGCAGAGCGACGGTTCGGTCTGGCTACACCTTC. Full variable domain (rest looked up from reference TRBV2 and TRBJ1-2): EPEVTQTPSHQVTQMGQEVILRCVPISNHLYFYWYRQILGQKVEFLVSFYNNEISEKSEIFDDQFSVERPDGSNFTLKIRSTKLEDSAMYFCASRATVRSGYTFGSGTRLTVV.

This clone was recorded a few times. The J gene is TRBJ1-3, the V gene TRBV5-4; no firm D call. The CDR3 runs to 14 residues. V lost 0 bases and J lost 8, with 12 bases in between. Germline lookup yields CDR1 SGHNT and CDR2 YYREEE (reference sequence). As DNA, the CDR3 is TGTGCCAGCAGCTTGGCCACTGAATCGGACACCATATATTTT. The encoded protein is CASSLATESDTIYF.

The chain joins TRBV6-6 to TRBJ1-1; tentative D call: TRBD1 (6 bases). The CDR3 is 11 amino acids. CDR1 is MNHNY and CDR2 is SVGAGI in the germline V gene (reference sequence). The CDR3 bases are TGTACGGTACAGGGCAACACTGAAGCTTTCTTT. Amino acids: CTVQGNTEAFF.

As regards this clone: A junction end diverges from the germline sequence, so it may reflect a read error. This sample also contains other DNA sequences that code for the same CDR3. J is TRBJ1-2 and V is TRBV5-1, with 10 positions matching TRBD1. Looked up from germline, CDR1 is SGHRS and CDR2 is YFSETQ. The CDR3 covers 13 residues. The DNA for the CDR3 is TGTGCCAGCAGCCCCGGGACAGGGGAGGGCTACACCTTC. This sequence encodes CASSPGTGEGYTF.

This clone was picked up one time. One end of the junction fails to match germline, which may point to a read error. V gene TRBV6-5 combines with J gene TRBJ1-2, with 10 positions matching TRBD1. Germline V gives CDR1 MNHEY, CDR2 SVGAGI. This CDR3 region has 13 residues. In DNA form, the CDR3 reads TGTGCCAGCGGCTACCCGGGACAGGGGCCAGTTTTCTTC. Its protein is CASGYPGQGPVFF.

The chain employs TRBV18 and TRBJ2-5, with D possibly TRBD2 on 6 matching bases. CDR3 size: 20 residues. From germline, CDR1 is KGHSH and CDR2 LQKENI. V shed 2 bases and J shed 1 base, with 26 bases lying between them. The CDR3: CASSPTGRSRGHLPQETQYF. The CDR3 DNA follows: TGTGCCAGCTCACCAACGGGGAGGTCGCGGGGCCACCTACCCCAAGAGACCCAGTACTTC.

This sequence joins TRBV11-2 and TRBJ1-3; D gene ambiguous. This CDR3 is built from 17 residues. The V gene's germline CDR1 is SGHAT and CDR2 FQNNGV. V was shortened by 5 bases and J by 3 bases, with 20 bases between the two germline ends. The CDR3 bases are TGTGCCAGCAGCCAGGCGCGGGGTTTCTTTGGTGGAAACACCATATATTTT. It is translated as CASSQARGFFGGNTIYF.

This rearrangement joins TRBV6-1 to TRBJ1-6; 9 positions agree with TRBD1. The J segment lost 7 bases and the V segment lost 4 bases, leaving 8 bases of the junction unmatched. CDR3 size: 16 residues. Germline CDR1 and CDR2: MNHNS and SASEGT. The CDR3: CASSGWTGVRNSPLHF. CDR3 DNA: TGTGCCAGCAGTGGGTGGACAGGGGTAAGGAATTCACCCCTCCACTTT.

The chain couples TRBV19 to TRBJ2-2; 9 bases match TRBD1. Per the germline V gene, CDR1 is LNHDA and CDR2 is SQIVND (reference sequence). The CDR3 totals 16 residues. After removal of 3 bases from V and 6 bases from J, the junction contained 8 bases not matched to a gene. CDR3 in amino acids: CASSIFGQGFAGELFF. In nucleotides, the CDR3 is TGTGCCAGTAGTATTTTTGGACAGGGGTTTGCCGGGGAGCTGTTTTTT. Full variable domain (missing parts from reference TRBV19 and TRBJ2-2): DGGITQSPKYLFRKEGQNVTLSCEQNLNHDAMYWYRQDPGQGLRLIYYSQIVNDFQKGDIAEGYSVSREKKESFPLTVTSAQKNPTAFYLCASSIFGQGFAGELFFGEGSRLTVL.

V gene TRBV15 combines with J gene TRBJ2-3, with D maybe TRBD2 (6 bases). Germline V gives CDR1 LNHNV, CDR2 YYDKDF (reference sequence). V lost 4 bases and J lost 0, with 14 bases in between. The CDR3 totals 16 residues. Here the CDR3 DNA reads TGTGCCACCAGCACACTTCTAGCGACGAGCACAGATACGCAGTATTTT. Translated, it gives CATSTLLATSTDTQYF.

The chain combines TRBV19 with TRBJ1-2; 8 bases map to TRBD1. V was pared by 10 bases and J by 14 bases, with 15 bases of the junction left unmatched. From germline, CDR1 is LNHDA and CDR2 SQIVND (reference sequence). This CDR3 has 12 residues. The CDR3 loop reads CATSDREGSWTF. DNA of the CDR3: TGTGCCACCTCGGACAGGGAGGGTTCGTGGACCTTC.

The chain employs TRBV4-2 and TRBJ2-1, with D unclear. Germline CDR1 and CDR2: LGHNA and YNFKEQ. The CDR3 consists of 16 residues. The V end was cut by 0 bases, the J end by 0 bases, with 9 bases between. The DNA of the CDR3 is TGTGCCAGCAGCCAAGAACGGCGGTCCTCCTACAATGAGCAGTTCTTC. Its protein product is CASSQERRSSYNEQFF.

In this sample, this clone turned up once. This chain joins TRBV14 and TRBJ1-2; 9 nucleotides line up with TRBD1. Germline values: CDR1 SGHDN, CDR2 FVKESK. CDR3 length equals 14 residues. The trim removed 4 bases at V and 7 bases at J, leaving 7 bases unmatched. CDR3 residues: CASSPLETGGGYTF. CDR3 nucleotides: TGTGCCAGCAGCCCATTGGAGACAGGGGGTGGCTACACCTTC. Drawing the rest from reference TRBV14 and TRBJ1-2, the complete variable domain is EAGVTQFPSHSVIEKGQTVTLRCDPISGHDNLYWYRRVMGKEIKFLLHFVKESKQDESGMPNNRFLAERTGGTYSTLKVQPAELEDSGVYFCASSPLETGGGYTFGSGTRLTVV.

This clone has more than one count but fewer than ten. The CDR3 carries no conserved terminal phenylalanine or tryptophan, so it likely arises from a read error. Because the CDR3's place on the DNA is in doubt, the DNA is left out and the CDR3 is given as listed by TCRdb. The chain is built from TRBV7-2 and TRBJ1-2. The CDR3 comprises 14 residues, both ends counted. Germline lookup yields CDR1 SGHTA and CDR2 FQGNSA. This chain's CDR3 is CASSLVRVDSLGLV.

The sample holds a few counts of this clone. This rearrangement joins TRBV11-1 to TRBJ2-1, with no clear D. This CDR3 spans 15 amino acids. V lost 5 bases and J lost 0, with 11 bases in between. Germline values: CDR1 SGHAT, CDR2 FQDESV (reference sequence). CDR3 in amino acids: CASSHRTSSYNEQFF. The DNA for the CDR3 is TGTGCCAGCAGCCATCGAACCAGCTCCTACAATGAGCAGTTCTTC.

The chain combines TRBV14 with TRBJ1-1, with D tentatively TRBD1 (5 bases). CDR1 and CDR2 from the germline V gene are SGHDN and FVKESK. Trimming took off 0 bases at V and 3 bases at J, with 14 bases between the two ends. The CDR3 loop spans 16 amino acids. As DNA, the CDR3 is TGTGCCAGCAGCCAAGATAAGGGGCTGAGTGACACTGAAGCTTTCTTT. Its translation: CASSQDKGLSDTEAFF.

The V gene is TRBV29-1, the J gene TRBJ2-3; 9 bases line up with TRBD2. Per the germline V gene, CDR1 is SQVTM and CDR2 is ANQGSEA. V dropped 1 base and J dropped 1; count of bases not matched to a gene: 18. The CDR3 has 20 amino acids. This CDR3 reads CSVEVRHSSGAPRGTDTQYF. In nucleotides, the CDR3 is TGCAGCGTTGAAGTTCGGCATTCTAGCGGGGCCCCGCGGGGCACAGATACGCAGTATTTT.

The CDR3 sequence: CASRLDRTPNYGYTF. CDR3 in DNA: TGTGCCAGTAGACTGGACAGGACCCCTAACTATGGCTACACCTTC. This chain joins TRBV19 and TRBJ1-2; 7 positions agree with TRBD1. The germline V gene has CDR1 LNHDA and CDR2 SQIVND (reference sequence). With V trimmed by 6 bases and J by 0 bases, 7 bases remained unmatched. CDR3 length: 15 amino acids.

This chain links TRBV7-3 with TRBJ2-7, with 12 positions matching TRBD2. CDR3 length: 18 amino acids. CDR1 is SGHTA, CDR2 FQGTGA, per germline. The V and J ends lost 1 base and 1 base, in that order; junction bases with no gene match: 8. CDR3 sequence reads: CASSLKGPGTSGSYEQYF. In DNA form, the CDR3 reads TGTGCCAGCAGCTTAAAAGGGCCCGGGACTAGCGGGTCCTACGAGCAGTACTTC.

V is TRBV2 and J is TRBJ1-3; TRBD1 agrees at 10 bases. Trimming took 11 bases from V and 9 from J; bases not matched to a gene: 10. The CDR3 length is 13 residues. Germline assignment: CDR1 SNHLY and CDR2 FYNNEI. The CDR3: CAGQDRGERTIYF. In DNA form, the CDR3 reads TGTGCCGGGCAGGACAGGGGGGAGCGCACCATATATTTT.

This clone appeared once. CDR3 sequence (DNA): TGTGCCAGCAGTTACAAGCGGGCGAACGAGCAGTACTTC. Amino acids: CASSYKRANEQYF. The chain has TRBV28 and TRBJ2-7, with D possibly being TRBD2 (6 bases). The CDR3 consists of 13 residues. Germline loops: CDR1 MDHEN, CDR2 SYDVKM. Trimming took 4 bases from V and 5 from J, leaving 12 bases between them.

This clone was counted between two and nine times. This chain connects TRBV10-3 to TRBJ1-1, with 9 bases matching TRBD1. The CDR3 extends over 19 amino acids. V lost 0 bases to trimming and J lost 5 bases; unmatched junction nucleotides: 16. The V gene's germline CDR1 is ENHRY and CDR2 SYGVKD. The CDR3 region has the DNA TGTGCCATCAGTGAGTCGACTTTGGGACAGGGTGAGGGGGAGACTGAAGCTTTCTTT. It specifies CAISESTLGQGEGETEAFF.

The chain carries TRBV11-2 and TRBJ2-3, with 12 bases fitting TRBD2. J gave up 4 bases and V 3 bases, and 5 bases lay outside the gene matches. This CDR3 has 16 amino acids. Per germline, CDR1 SGHAT and CDR2 FQNNGV. CDR3 coding DNA: TGTGCCAGCAGCTTGACACGGACTAGCGGGGCAGATACGCAGTATTTT. Translated, it gives CASSLTRTSGADTQYF.